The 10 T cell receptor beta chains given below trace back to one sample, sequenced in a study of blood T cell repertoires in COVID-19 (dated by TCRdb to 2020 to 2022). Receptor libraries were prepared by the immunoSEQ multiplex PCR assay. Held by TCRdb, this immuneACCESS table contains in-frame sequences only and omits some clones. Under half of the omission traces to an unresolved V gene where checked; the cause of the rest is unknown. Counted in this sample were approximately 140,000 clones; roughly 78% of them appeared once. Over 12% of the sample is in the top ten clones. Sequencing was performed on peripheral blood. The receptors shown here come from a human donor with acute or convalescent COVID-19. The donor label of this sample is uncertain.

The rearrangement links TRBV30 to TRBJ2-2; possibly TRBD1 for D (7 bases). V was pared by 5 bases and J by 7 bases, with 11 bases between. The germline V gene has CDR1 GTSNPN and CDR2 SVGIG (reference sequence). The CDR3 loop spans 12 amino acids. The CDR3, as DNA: TGTGCCTGGTCAGGGGGAGGCGGGGAGCTGTTTTTT. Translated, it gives CAWSGGGGELFF.

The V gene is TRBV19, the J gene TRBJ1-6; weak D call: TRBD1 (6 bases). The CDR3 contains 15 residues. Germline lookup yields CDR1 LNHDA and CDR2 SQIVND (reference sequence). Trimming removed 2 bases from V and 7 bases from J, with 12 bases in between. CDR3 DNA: TGTGCCAGTAGTATACCGGGACACCCAAATTCACCCCTCCACTTT. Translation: CASSIPGHPNSPLHF.

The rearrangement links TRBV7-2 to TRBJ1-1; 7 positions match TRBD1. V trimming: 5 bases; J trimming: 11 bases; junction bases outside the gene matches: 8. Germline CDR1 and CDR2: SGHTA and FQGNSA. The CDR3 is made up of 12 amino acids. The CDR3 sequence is CASSLQTGYAFF. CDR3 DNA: TGTGCCAGCAGCCTTCAGACAGGGTACGCTTTCTTT.

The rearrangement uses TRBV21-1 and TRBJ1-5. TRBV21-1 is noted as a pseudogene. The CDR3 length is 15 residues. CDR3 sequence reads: CASTPGGGSNQPQHF. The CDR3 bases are TGTGCCAGCACCCCGGGGGGGGGTAGCAATCAGCCCCAGCATTTT.

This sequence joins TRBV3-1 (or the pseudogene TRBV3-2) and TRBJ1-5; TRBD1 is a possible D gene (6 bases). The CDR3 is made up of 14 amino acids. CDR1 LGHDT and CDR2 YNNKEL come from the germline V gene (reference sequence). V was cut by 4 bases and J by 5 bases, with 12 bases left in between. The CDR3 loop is CASSLGQTHQPQHF. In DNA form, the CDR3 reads TGTGCCAGCAGCCTTGGACAGACCCATCAGCCCCAGCATTTT.

The CDR3 sequence: CASIPYRGSANIQYF. The CDR3 nucleotides are TGTGCCAGCATTCCATACCGGGGGTCCGCAAACATTCAGTACTTC. The chain links TRBV6-5 to TRBJ2-4; possibly TRBD2 for D (6 bases). Trimming cost V 7 bases and J 6 bases, with 19 bases left between them. The CDR3 has 15 amino acids. Germline V gene sequence: CDR1 MNHEY, CDR2 SVGAGI.

CDR3 amino acids: CASRFGISGNTIYF. CDR3 bases: TGTGCCAGCAGGTTCGGGATATCTGGAAACACCATATATTTT. The chain links TRBV14 to TRBJ1-3, with D unclear. V lost 6 bases and J 1 base, leaving 10 bases between the germline ends. The germline gives CDR1 SGHDN, CDR2 FVKESK. The CDR3 consists of 14 residues.

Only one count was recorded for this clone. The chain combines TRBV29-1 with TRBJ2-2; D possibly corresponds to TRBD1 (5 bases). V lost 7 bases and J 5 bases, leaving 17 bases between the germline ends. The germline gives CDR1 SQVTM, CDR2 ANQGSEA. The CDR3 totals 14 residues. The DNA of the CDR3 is TGCAGCGCTATGAGACAGTCGGCGACCGGGGAGCTGTTTTTT. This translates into CSAMRQSATGELFF.

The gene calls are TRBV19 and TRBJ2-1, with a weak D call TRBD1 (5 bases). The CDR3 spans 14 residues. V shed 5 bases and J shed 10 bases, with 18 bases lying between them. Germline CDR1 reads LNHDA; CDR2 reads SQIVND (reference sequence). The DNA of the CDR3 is TGTGCCAGTAGTCCCTCAAGGGGTATTAAGGAGCAGTTCTTC. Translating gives CASSPSRGIKEQFF.

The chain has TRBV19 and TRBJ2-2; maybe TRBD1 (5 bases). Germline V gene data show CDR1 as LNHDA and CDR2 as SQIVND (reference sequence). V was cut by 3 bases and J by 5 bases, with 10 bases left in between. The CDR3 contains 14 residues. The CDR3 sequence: CASSIQGRTGELFF. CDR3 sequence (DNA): TGTGCCAGTAGTATTCAGGGTCGGACCGGGGAGCTGTTTTTT.